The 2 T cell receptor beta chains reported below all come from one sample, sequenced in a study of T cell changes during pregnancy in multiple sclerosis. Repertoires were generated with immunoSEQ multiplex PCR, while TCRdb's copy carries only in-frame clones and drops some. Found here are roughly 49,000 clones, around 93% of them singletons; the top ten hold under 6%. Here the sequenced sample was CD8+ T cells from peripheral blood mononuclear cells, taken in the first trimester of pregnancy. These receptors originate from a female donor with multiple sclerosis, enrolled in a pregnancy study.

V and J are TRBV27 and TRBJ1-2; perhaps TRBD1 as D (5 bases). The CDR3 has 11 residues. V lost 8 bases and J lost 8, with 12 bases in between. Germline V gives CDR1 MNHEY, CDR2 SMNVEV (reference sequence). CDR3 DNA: TGTGCCAGCGGTTCAGGGTGGGGCTACACCTTC. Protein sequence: CASGSGWGYTF.

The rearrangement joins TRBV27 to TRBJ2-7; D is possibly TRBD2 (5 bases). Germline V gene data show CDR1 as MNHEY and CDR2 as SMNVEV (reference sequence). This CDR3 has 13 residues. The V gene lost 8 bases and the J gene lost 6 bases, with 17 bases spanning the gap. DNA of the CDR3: TGTGCCAGCCAACCGGGGAAGTCGGGCGAGCAGTACTTC. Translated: CASQPGKSGEQYF.